This paragraph covers one T cell receptor beta chain sequence. V dropped 0 bases and J dropped 8 bases, with 13 bases sitting between them. Germline-derived CDR1 and CDR2 are SGHVS and FNYEAQ. The CDR3 is 15 residues long. Genomic DNA constituted the template upon which TCR beta VDJ and CDR3 profiling was performed. TCRdb itself ran the reads through MiXCR, one entry per CDR3 protein. The sample consists of 170,000 or so distinct CDR3 sequences, 55% to 65% of them appearing once. The record originates from a study of CD8+CD57+ T cells in acquired aplastic anemia. Those patients picked for sequencing had displayed CD8+CD57+ cell expansion on flow cytometry.

The sequence came from a human donor with aplastic anemia. V gene TRBV7-6 combines with J gene TRBJ1-4, with D perhaps matching TRBD1 (5 bases). The sequenced sample was sorted CD4+, CD8+, or CD8+CD57+ T cells (not recorded which) from PBMCs. CDR3 nucleotides: TGTGCCAGCAGCTTAGCGCTGGGGGTAGGAGAAAAACTGTTTTTT. This translates into CASSLALGVGEKLFF. Variable domain in full (rest from reference TRBV7-6 and TRBJ1-4): GAGVSQSPRYKVTKRGQDVALRCDPISGHVSLYWYRQALGQGPEFLTYFNYEAQQDKSGLPNDRFSAERPEGSISTLTIQRTEQRDSAMYRCASSLALGVGEKLFFGSGTQLSVL.